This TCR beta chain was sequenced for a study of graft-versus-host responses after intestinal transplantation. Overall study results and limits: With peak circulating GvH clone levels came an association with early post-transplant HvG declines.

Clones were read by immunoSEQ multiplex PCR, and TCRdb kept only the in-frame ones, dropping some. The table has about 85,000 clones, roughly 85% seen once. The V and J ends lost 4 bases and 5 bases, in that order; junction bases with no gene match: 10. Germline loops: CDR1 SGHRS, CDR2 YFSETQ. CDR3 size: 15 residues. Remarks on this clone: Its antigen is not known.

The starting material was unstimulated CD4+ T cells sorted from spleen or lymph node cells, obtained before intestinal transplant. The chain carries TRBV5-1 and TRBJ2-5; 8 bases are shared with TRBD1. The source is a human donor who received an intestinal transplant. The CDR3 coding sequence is TGCGCCAGCAGCCCCGGGACAGGCCTGCGGGAGACCCAGTACTTC. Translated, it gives CASSPGTGLRETQYF.